This passage covers 10 T cell receptor beta chains from one sample sequenced in a study of blood T cell repertoires in COVID-19. Using immunoSEQ multiplex PCR, the repertoire was profiled, and TCRdb retains in-frame clones only, with some absent. This sample has around 130,000 clones, with roughly 90% found just once. The sample taken for sequencing was PBMCs or T cells enriched from blood (not recorded which). These receptors were collected from a woman in her forties or fifties who had recovered from COVID-19.

J is TRBJ2-1 and V is TRBV4-3, with 11 bases aligning to TRBD2. Germline values: CDR1 LGHNA, CDR2 YSLEER. The CDR3 covers 16 residues. J lost 6 bases, V lost 1 base, and 5 bases had no gene match. CDR3 sequence: CASSQAFTSGGNEQFF. The CDR3 DNA reads TGCGCCAGCAGCCAAGCCTTTACTAGCGGGGGCAATGAGCAGTTCTTC.

The chain employs TRBV11-3 and TRBJ2-1, with 7 bases lining up with TRBD2. The trim removed 5 bases at V and 3 bases at J, leaving 4 bases unmatched. This CDR3 is 14 amino acids long. The germline CDR1 and CDR2 sequences are SGHNT and YENEEA. The CDR3 is CASSTGTNYNEQFF. DNA of the CDR3: TGTGCCAGCAGCACCGGGACTAACTACAATGAGCAGTTCTTC.

The chain carries TRBV5-1 and TRBJ2-7, with 8 positions matching TRBD1. V was pared by 4 bases and J by 6 bases, with 12 bases of the junction left unmatched. The length of the CDR3 is 15 residues. From germline, CDR1 is SGHRS and CDR2 YFSETQ. The CDR3 loop is CASSISGGRGREQYF. Here the CDR3 DNA reads TGCGCCAGCAGCATTTCAGGGGGCAGGGGGCGCGAGCAGTACTTC.

The chain couples TRBV3-1 (or the pseudogene TRBV3-2) to TRBJ2-5; the D gene is possibly TRBD1 (5 bases). This CDR3 is built from 14 residues. Germline assignment: CDR1 LGHDT and CDR2 YNNKEL (reference sequence). The V and J ends lost 1 base and 5 bases respectively, with 11 bases between them. This CDR3 reads CASSQGAGWETQYF. CDR3 nucleotides: TGTGCCAGCAGCCAAGGAGCAGGGTGGGAGACCCAGTACTTC.

The chain couples TRBV3-1 (or the pseudogene TRBV3-2) to TRBJ2-5; D is unclear. The V and J ends lost 1 base and 5 bases respectively, with 20 bases between them. CDR3 length equals 17 residues. Germline V gives CDR1 LGHDT, CDR2 YNNKEL (reference sequence). In nucleotides, the CDR3 is TGTGCCAGCAGCCAAGCGGCCCTATTCCCTGGCAGGGAGACCCAGTACTTC. It encodes CASSQAALFPGRETQYF.

V gene TRBV7-9 combines with J gene TRBJ1-2, with 12 bases aligning to TRBD1. This CDR3 region has 17 residues. The V gene's germline CDR1 is SEHNR and CDR2 FQNEAQ (reference sequence). Germline trimming cut 4 bases from V and 5 bases from J; bases unmatched to any gene: 11. The CDR3 region has the DNA TGTGCCAGCAGCTCATCCGGGACAGGGGGCGCTCGGTATGGCTACACCTTC. Its protein is CASSSSGTGGARYGYTF.

The rearrangement uses TRBV5-1 and TRBJ2-3, with 9 bases lining up with TRBD2. The trim removed 0 bases at V and 3 bases at J, leaving 5 bases unmatched. This CDR3 spans 16 amino acids. Germline-derived CDR1 and CDR2 are SGHRS and YFSETQ. The CDR3 bases are TGCGCCAGCAGCTTGGGCAGACTAGCGGATACAGATACGCAGTATTTT. This codes for CASSLGRLADTDTQYF.

J is TRBJ2-3 and V is TRBV9, with TRBD2 matching 13 bases. Germline trimming cut 4 bases from V and 2 bases from J; bases unmatched to any gene: 19. The CDR3 spans 21 residues. Per germline, CDR1 SGDLS and CDR2 YYNGEE. CDR3 nucleotide sequence: TGTGCCAGCAGCACTAACCCGGGACTAGCGGGAACCGAGCCCGACACAGATACGCAGTATTTT. It translates to CASSTNPGLAGTEPDTDTQYF.

This clone was seen only once. This chain joins TRBV10-1 and TRBJ2-1; 7 nucleotides match TRBD2. CDR1 and CDR2 from the germline V gene are WNHNN and SYGVQD (reference sequence). This CDR3 is built from 15 residues. The ends lost 4 bases at V and 0 bases at J; junction bases unmatched: 3. The CDR3: CASSGGGGSYNEQFF. CDR3 coding DNA: TGCGCCAGCAGTGGAGGCGGGGGCTCCTACAATGAGCAGTTCTTC.

The rearrangement links TRBV5-6 to TRBJ2-7, with 8 nucleotides matching TRBD1. V dropped 2 bases and J dropped 1; count of bases not matched to a gene: 5. Germline assignment: CDR1 SGHDT and CDR2 YYEEEE. This CDR3 comprises 15 residues. The chain's CDR3 is CASSFRRTGSYEQYF. The CDR3 DNA reads as TGTGCCAGCAGCTTTCGCCGGACAGGGTCCTACGAGCAGTACTTC.